This is a list of T cell receptor beta chains from one sample in a study of T cell changes during pregnancy in multiple sclerosis. Repertoires were generated with immunoSEQ multiplex PCR, while TCRdb's copy carries only in-frame clones and drops some. The sample yields 85,000 to 90,000 clones, approximately 95% seen once. The starting material was peripheral blood, obtained after pregnancy. These receptors all stem from a female donor in good health, enrolled as a control in a pregnancy study. Each CDR3 is given with its conserved first and last residue. D genes are given only for firm matches. Where a row states a size, it is once, few, many or the class of an expanded clone; other rows omit it.

V gene,clone size,J gene,D gene,CDR3 DNA,CDR3 protein
TRBV29-1,NA,TRBJ2-5,TRBD1,TGCGGACCTGGACAGGGAGACCAAGAGACCCAGTACTTC,CGPGQGDQETQYF
TRBV10-3,NA,TRBJ2-5,TRBD2,TGTGCCACCCTCCCAGGGACTAGCGGGTTAGAGACCCAGTACTTC,CATLPGTSGLETQYF
TRBV4-1,once,TRBJ2-7,TRBD1,TGCGCCAGCAGCCGCCGGGACAGGGACTACGAGCAGTACTTC,CASSRRDRDYEQYF
TRBV5-1,once,TRBJ2-1,TRBD1,TGCGCCAGCAGCTTGGCAGGGGACAGGGCTTACGGTGAGCAGTTCTTC,CASSLAGDRAYGEQFF
TRBV28,few,TRBJ2-7,NA,TGTGCCAGCAGTTTGGGCTCCCATGTCGGCGAGCAGTACTTC,CASSLGSHVGEQYF
TRBV28,NA,TRBJ2-3,NA,TGTGCCAGCAGCTCCCTGAGTGCAGGGGCAGATACGCAGTATTTT,CASSSLSAGADTQYF
TRBV28,once,TRBJ1-1,TRBD1,TGTGCCAGCAGTTATCCCCAGGGGGAGAACACTGAAGCTTTCTTT,CASSYPQGENTEAFF
TRBV5-1,NA,TRBJ2-1,NA,TGCGCCAGCAGCTTTCTAGCGTCCGTTAACAATGAGCAGTTCTTC,CASSFLASVNNEQFF
TRBV2,NA,TRBJ1-1,NA,TGTGCCAGCAGTGGAGGAGGGTCCGAAGCTTTCTTT,CASSGGGSEAFF
TRBV4-1,once,TRBJ2-7,TRBD1,TGCGCCAGCAGCCAAGAAGGCCAGGGGGCCTCCTACGAGCAGTACTTC,CASSQEGQGASYEQYF
TRBV28,NA,TRBJ2-7,NA,TGTGCCAGCAGTTTCCCCCTTCAACAGTTGAGAGAGTTC,CASSFPLQQLREF